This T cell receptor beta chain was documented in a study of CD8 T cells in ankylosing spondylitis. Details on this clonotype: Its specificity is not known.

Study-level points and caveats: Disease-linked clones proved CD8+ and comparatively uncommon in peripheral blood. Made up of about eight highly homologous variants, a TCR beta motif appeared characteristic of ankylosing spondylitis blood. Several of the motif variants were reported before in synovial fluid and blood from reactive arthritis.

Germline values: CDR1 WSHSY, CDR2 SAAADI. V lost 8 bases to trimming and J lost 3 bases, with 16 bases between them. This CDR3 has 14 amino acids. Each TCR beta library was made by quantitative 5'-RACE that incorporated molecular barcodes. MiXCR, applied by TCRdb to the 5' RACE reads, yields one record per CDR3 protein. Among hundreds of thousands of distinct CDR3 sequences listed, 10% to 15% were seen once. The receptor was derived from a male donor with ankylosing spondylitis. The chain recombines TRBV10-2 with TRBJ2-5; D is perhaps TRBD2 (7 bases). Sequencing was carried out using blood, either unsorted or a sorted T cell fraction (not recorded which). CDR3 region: CASSRGAREETQYF. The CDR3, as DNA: TGCGCCAGCTCCCGGGGGGCAAGGGAAGAGACCCAGTACTTC.